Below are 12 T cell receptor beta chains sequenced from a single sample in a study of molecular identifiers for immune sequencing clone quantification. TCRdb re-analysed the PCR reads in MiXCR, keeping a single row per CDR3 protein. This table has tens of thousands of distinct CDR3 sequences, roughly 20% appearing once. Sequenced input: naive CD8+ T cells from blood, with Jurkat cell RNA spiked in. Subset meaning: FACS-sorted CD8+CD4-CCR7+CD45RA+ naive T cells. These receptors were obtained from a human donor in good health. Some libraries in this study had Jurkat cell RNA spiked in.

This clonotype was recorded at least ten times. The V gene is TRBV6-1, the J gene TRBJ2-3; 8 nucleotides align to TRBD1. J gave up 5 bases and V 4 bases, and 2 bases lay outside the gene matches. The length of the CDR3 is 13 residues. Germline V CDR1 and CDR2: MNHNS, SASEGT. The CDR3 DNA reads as TGTGCCAGCAGTGCGACAGGGGTAGATACGCAGTATTTT. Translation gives CASSATGVDTQYF.

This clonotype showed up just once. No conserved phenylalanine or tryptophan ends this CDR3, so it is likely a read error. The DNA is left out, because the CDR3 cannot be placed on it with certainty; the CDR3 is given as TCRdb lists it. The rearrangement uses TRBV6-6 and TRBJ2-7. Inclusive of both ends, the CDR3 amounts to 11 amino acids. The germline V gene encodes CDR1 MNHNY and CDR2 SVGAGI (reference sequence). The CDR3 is CAAGEHYEQHL.

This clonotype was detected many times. The CDR3 here is CASSKRTSWYNEQFF. The CDR3 DNA sequence: TGTGCCAGCAGTAAGAGGACTAGCTGGTACAATGAGCAGTTCTTC. This chain uses TRBV6-2 or TRBV6-3 with TRBJ2-1, with 8 positions matching TRBD2. In germline, CDR1 is MNHEY, CDR2 SVGEGT. The J segment lost 4 bases and the V segment lost 5 bases, leaving 7 bases of the junction unmatched. The CDR3 runs 15 residues.

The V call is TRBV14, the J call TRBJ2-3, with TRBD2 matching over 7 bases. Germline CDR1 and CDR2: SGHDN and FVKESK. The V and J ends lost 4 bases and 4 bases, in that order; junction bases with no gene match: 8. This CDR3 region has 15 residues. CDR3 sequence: CASSRLSGRSDTQYF. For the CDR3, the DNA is TGTGCCAGCAGCCGCCTTAGCGGGCGATCAGATACGCAGTATTTT.

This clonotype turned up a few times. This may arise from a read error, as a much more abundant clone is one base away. CDR3 sequence reads: CASSLDPWAGGPTGELFF. DNA of the CDR3: TGTGCCAGCAGCTTAGATCCGTGGGCAGGGGGCCCGACCGGGGAGCTGTTTTTT. The chain joins TRBV11-2 to TRBJ2-2, with 8 bases fitting TRBD1. Germline V lookup: CDR1 SGHAT, CDR2 FQNNGV. This CDR3 region has 18 residues. J was trimmed by 5 bases and V by 0 bases; bases with no gene match: 11.

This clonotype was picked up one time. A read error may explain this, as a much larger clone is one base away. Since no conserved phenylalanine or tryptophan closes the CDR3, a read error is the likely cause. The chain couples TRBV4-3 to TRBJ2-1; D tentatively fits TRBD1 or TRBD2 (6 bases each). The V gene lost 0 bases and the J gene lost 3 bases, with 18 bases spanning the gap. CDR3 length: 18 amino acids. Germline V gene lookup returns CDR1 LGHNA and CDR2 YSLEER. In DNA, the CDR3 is TGCGCCAGCAGCCAAGATGTCGCGTGGGGGGCCGGCTACAATGAGCAGTTCTCC. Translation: CASSQDVAWGAGYNEQFS.

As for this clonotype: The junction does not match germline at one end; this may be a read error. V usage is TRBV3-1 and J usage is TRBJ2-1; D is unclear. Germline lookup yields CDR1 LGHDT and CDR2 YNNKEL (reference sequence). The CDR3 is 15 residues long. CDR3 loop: CAGSQDQSSYNEQFF. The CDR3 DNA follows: TGTGCCGGCAGCCAAGACCAGAGCTCCTACAATGAGCAGTTCTTC.

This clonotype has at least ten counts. The chain's CDR3 is CASNIVATGELFF. DNA for the CDR3: TGTGCCAGCAATATAGTGGCGACCGGGGAGCTGTTTTTT. V gene TRBV7-2 combines with J gene TRBJ2-2, with D unclear. V was pared by 7 bases and J by 5 bases, with 11 bases between. Germline loops: CDR1 SGHTA, CDR2 FQGNSA. This CDR3 comprises 13 residues.

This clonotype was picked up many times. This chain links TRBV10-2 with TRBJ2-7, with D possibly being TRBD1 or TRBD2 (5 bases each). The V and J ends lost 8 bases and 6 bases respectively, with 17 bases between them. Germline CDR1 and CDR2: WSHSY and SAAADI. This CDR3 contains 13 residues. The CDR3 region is CASRDSVGGEQYF. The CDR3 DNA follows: TGCGCCAGCCGCGACAGCGTTGGGGGCGAGCAGTACTTC.

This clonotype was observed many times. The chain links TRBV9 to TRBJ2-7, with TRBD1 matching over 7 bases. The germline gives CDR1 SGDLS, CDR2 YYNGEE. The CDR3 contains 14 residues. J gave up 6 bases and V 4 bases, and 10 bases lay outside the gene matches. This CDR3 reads CASSHNPTGPEQYF. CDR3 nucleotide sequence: TGTGCCAGCAGCCACAACCCGACAGGGCCCGAGCAGTACTTC.

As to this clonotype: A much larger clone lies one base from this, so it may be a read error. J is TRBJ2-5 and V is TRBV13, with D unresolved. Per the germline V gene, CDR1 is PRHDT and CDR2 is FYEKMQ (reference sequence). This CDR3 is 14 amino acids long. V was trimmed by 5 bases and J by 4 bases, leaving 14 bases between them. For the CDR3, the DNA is TGTGCCAGCAGCAACGGTGGCTACCGAGAGACCCAGTACTTC. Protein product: CASSNGGYRETQYF.

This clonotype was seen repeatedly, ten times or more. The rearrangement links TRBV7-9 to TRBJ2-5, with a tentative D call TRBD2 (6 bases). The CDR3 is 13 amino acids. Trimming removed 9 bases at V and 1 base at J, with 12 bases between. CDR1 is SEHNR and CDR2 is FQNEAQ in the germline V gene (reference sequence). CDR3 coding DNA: TGTGCCAGTAAAAGCGGGCCCCAAGAGACCCAGTACTTC. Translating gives CASKSGPQETQYF.